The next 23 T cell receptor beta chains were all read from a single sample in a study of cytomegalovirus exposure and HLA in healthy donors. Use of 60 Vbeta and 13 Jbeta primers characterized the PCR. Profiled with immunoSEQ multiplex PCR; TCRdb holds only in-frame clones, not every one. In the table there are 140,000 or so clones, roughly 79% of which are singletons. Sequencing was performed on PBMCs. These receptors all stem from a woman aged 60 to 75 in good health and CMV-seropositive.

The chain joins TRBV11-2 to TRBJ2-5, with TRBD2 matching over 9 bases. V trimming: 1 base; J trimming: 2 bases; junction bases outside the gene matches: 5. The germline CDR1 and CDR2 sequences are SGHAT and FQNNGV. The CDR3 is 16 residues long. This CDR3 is CASSLVLAGPQETQYF. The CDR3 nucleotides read TGTGCCAGCAGCTTAGTCCTAGCGGGACCTCAAGAGACCCAGTACTTC.

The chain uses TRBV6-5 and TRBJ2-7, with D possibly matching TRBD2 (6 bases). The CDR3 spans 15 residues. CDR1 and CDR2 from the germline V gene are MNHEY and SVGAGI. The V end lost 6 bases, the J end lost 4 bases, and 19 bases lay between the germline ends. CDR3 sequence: CASSPRGTAGYEQYF. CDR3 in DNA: TGTGCCAGCAGCCCCCGCGGGACGGCGGGTTACGAGCAGTACTTC.

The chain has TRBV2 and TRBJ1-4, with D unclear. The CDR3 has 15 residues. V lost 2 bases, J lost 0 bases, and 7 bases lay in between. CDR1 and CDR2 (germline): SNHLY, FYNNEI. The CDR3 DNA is TGTGCCAGCAGTGAATATATCGCAACTAATGAAAAACTGTTTTTT. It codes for CASSEYIATNEKLFF. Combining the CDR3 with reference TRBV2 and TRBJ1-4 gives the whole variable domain EPEVTQTPSHQVTQMGQEVILRCVPISNHLYFYWYRQILGQKVEFLVSFYNNEISEKSEIFDDQFSVERPDGSNFTLKIRSTKLEDSAMYFCASSEYIATNEKLFFGSGTQLSVL.

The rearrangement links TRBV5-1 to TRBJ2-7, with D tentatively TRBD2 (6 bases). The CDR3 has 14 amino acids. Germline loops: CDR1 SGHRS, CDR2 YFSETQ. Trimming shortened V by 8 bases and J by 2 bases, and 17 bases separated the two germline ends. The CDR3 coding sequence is TGCGCCAGTGGACGTGGGACTTCTACCTACGAGCAGTACTTC. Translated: CASGRGTSTYEQYF.

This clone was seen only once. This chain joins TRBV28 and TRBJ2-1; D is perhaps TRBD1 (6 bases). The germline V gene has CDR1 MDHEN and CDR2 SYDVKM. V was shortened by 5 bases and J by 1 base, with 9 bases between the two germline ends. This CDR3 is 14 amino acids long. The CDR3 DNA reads TGTGCCAGCAGTCAGACAGGTTCCTACAATGAGCAGTTCTTC. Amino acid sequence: CASSQTGSYNEQFF.

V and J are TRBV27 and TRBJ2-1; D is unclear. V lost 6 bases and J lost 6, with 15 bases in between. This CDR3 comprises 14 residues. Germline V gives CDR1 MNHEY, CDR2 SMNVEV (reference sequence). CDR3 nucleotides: TGTGCCAGCAGCCCCAACTCACCCGGCAATGAGCAGTTCTTC. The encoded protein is CASSPNSPGNEQFF.

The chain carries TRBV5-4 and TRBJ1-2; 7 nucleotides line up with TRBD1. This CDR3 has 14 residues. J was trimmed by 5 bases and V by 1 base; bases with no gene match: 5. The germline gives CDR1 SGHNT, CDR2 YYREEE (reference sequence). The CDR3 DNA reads TGTGCCAGCAGCTTGACAGGGGCACAGTATGGCTACACCTTC. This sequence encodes CASSLTGAQYGYTF.

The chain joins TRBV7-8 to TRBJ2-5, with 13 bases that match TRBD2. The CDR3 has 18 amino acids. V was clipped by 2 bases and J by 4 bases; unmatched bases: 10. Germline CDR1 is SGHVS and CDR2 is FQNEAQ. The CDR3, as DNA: TGTGCCAGCAGCTTATCCGGTATTTGGACTAGCGGGAGAGAGACCCAGTACTTC. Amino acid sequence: CASSLSGIWTSGRETQYF.

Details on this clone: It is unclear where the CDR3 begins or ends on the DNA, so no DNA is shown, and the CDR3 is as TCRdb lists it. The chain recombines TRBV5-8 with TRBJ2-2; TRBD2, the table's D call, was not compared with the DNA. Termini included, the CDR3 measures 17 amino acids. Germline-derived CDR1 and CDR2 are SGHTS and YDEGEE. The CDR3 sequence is CASSPGTSGLRFGELFF.

The CDR3 sequence is CASSLYATGFNTIYF. The CDR3 DNA reads as TGTGCCAGCAGTTTATACGCCACAGGGTTTAACACCATATATTTT. The V and J genes are TRBV28 and TRBJ1-3; D is perhaps TRBD1 (6 bases). CDR1 is MDHEN and CDR2 is SYDVKM in the germline V gene. Trimming took 1 base from V and 7 from J, leaving 14 bases between them. The CDR3 spans 15 residues. Filled out from reference TRBV28 and TRBJ1-3, the complete variable domain reads DVKVTQSSRYLVKRTGEKVFLECVQDMDHENMFWYRQDPGLGLRLIYFSYDVKMKEKGDIPEGYSVSREKKERFSLILESASTNQTSMYLCASSLYATGFNTIYFGEGSWLTVV.

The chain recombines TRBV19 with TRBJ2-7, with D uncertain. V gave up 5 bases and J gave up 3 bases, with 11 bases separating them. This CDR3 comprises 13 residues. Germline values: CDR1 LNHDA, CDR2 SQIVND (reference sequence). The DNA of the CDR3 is TGTGCCAGTAGTGGTGGTGCGAACTACGAGCAGTACTTC. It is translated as CASSGGANYEQYF.

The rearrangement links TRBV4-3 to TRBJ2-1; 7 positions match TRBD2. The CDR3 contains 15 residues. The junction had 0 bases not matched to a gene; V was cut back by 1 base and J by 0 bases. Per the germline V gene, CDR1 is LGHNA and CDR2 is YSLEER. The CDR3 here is CASSQGDYSYNEQFF. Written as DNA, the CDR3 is TGCGCCAGCAGCCAAGGGGACTACTCCTACAATGAGCAGTTCTTC.

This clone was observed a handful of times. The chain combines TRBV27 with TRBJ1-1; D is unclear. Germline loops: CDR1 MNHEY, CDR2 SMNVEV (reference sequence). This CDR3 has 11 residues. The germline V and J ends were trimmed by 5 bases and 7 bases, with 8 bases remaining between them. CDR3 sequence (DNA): TGTGCCAGCAGTCCCCCTTGTGAAGCTTTCTTT. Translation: CASSPPCEAFF.

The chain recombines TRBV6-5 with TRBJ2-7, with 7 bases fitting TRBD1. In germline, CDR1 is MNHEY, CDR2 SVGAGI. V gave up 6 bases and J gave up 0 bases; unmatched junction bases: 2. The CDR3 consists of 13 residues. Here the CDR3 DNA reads TGTGCCAGCAGCGGACAGGTCTCCTACGAGCAGTACTTC. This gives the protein CASSGQVSYEQYF.

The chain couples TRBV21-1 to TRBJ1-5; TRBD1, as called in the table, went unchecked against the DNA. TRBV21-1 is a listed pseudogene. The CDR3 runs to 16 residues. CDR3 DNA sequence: TGTGCCAGCAGCAAACCAGGGACAGGCGACAATCAGCCCCAGCATTTT. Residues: CASSKPGTGDNQPQHF.

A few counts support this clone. The CDR3, as DNA: TGTGCCAGCAGCTTCCCCGGGACAGGGGGAAAAGAGCAGTACTTC. This gives the protein CASSFPGTGGKEQYF. The V call is TRBV28, the J call TRBJ2-5, with TRBD1 matching 11 bases. Germline trimming cut 6 bases from V and 11 bases from J; bases unmatched to any gene: 14. This CDR3 contains 15 residues. The germline CDR1 and CDR2 sequences are MDHEN and SYDVKM. The full variable domain, with the rest looked up from reference TRBV28 and TRBJ2-5, is DVKVTQSSRYLVKRTGEKVFLECVQDMDHENMFWYRQDPGLGLRLIYFSYDVKMKEKGDIPEGYSVSREKKERFSLILESASTNQTSMYLCASSFPGTGGKEQYFGPGTRLLVL.

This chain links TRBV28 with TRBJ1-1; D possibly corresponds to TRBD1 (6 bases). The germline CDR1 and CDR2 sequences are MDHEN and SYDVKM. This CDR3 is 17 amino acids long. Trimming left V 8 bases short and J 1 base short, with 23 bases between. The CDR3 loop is CASPPREGVGGNTEAFF. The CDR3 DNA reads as TGTGCCAGCCCACCCCGGGAGGGGGTGGGGGGGAACACTGAAGCTTTCTTT.

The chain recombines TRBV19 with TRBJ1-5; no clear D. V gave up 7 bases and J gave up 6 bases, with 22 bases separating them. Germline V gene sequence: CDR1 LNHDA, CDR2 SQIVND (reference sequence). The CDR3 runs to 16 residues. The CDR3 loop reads CASTSRIYEDFQPQHF. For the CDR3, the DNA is TGTGCCAGTACATCCCGAATTTATGAGGATTTTCAGCCCCAGCATTTT.

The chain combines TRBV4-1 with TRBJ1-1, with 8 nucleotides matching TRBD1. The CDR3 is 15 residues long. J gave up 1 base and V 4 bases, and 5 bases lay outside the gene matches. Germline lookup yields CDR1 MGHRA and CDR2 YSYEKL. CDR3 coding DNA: TGCGCCAGCAGCCCGAACAGGGGGGAGAACACTGAAGCTTTCTTT. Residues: CASSPNRGENTEAFF.

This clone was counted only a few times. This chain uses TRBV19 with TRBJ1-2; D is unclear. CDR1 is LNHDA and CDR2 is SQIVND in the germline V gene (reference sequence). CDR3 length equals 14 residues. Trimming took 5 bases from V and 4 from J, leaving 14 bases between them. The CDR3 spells CASSPDTSGYGYTF. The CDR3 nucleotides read TGTGCCAGTAGTCCAGATACAAGCGGCTATGGCTACACCTTC.

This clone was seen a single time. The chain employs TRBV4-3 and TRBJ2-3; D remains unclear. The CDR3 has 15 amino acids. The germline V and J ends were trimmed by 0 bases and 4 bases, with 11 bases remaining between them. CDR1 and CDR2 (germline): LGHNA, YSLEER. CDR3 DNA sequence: TGCGCCAGCAGCCAAGATTTCGGTGCTCCAGATACGCAGTATTTT. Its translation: CASSQDFGAPDTQYF.

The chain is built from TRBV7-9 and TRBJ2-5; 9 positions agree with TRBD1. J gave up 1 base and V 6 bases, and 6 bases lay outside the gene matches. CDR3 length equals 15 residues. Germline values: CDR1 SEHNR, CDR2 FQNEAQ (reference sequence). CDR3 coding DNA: TGTGCCAGCAGACTCCTGACAGGGGGCCAAGAGACCCAGTACTTC. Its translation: CASRLLTGGQETQYF.

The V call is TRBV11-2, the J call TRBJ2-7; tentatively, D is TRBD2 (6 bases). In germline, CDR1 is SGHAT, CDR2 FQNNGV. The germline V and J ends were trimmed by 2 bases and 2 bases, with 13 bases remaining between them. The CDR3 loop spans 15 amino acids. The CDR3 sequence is CASSLQLAPTYEQYF. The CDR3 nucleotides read TGTGCCAGCAGCTTACAACTAGCCCCGACCTACGAGCAGTACTTC.